Each of the 24 T cell receptor beta chains below was sequenced from the same sample in a study of T cell responses to AZD1222 COVID-19 vaccine (dated by TCRdb to the early 2020s). Reading the label with the study, this specimen's time point is: about 28 days (+/-7) after the second vaccine dose. The library was built by means of the immunoSEQ multiplex PCR assay. TCRdb carries this immuneACCESS record with in-frame sequences only. Its versions omit some clonotypes, under half of them owing to an unresolved V gene in the studies checked, with the rest unexplained. The sample has approximately 120,000 clones on record, roughly 84% of them singletons. Together, the top ten hold about 27% of the sample. Sequenced material: peripheral blood, taken 28 days after the second AZD1222 dose. Source of these receptors: an adult who received the AZD1222 COVID-19 vaccine.

This clone was seen a single time. The chain uses TRBV6-6 and TRBJ1-2, with D possibly matching TRBD1 (6 bases). This CDR3 is built from 12 residues. Germline-derived CDR1 and CDR2 are MNHNY and SVGAGI (reference sequence). The DNA for the CDR3 is TGTGCAGGGGGGGCGGAGGACTATGGCTACACCTTC. This sequence encodes CAGGAEDYGYTF.

J is TRBJ1-5 and V is TRBV2; D gene ambiguous. This CDR3 comprises 16 residues. V was shortened by 8 bases and J by 1 base, with 18 bases between the two germline ends. Germline V gene sequence: CDR1 SNHLY, CDR2 FYNNEI. The CDR3 here is CASDTHLPRSNQPQHF. Here the CDR3 DNA reads TGTGCCAGCGACACTCACCTCCCCCGGAGCAATCAGCCCCAGCATTTT.

The J gene is TRBJ2-5, the V gene TRBV28, with 9 bases identical to TRBD1. Per the germline V gene, CDR1 is MDHEN and CDR2 is SYDVKM. The CDR3 is 15 residues long. V lost 5 bases, J lost 0 bases, and 4 bases stayed unmatched. Here the CDR3 reads CASSPRDRDQETQYF. The DNA of the CDR3 is TGTGCCAGCAGTCCCCGGGACAGGGACCAAGAGACCCAGTACTTC.

This rearrangement joins TRBV7-9 to TRBJ1-3; D uncertain. Germline V gives CDR1 SEHNR, CDR2 FQNEAQ (reference sequence). CDR3 length equals 17 residues. Trimming stripped 5 bases from V and 4 bases from J, with 21 bases between. The CDR3 sequence is CASSLRAGQGIGNTIYF. For the CDR3, the DNA is TGTGCCAGCAGCCTTAGAGCCGGCCAAGGTATCGGAAACACCATATATTTT.

The gene calls are TRBV9 and TRBJ1-1; possibly TRBD1 for D (5 bases). The CDR3 is 15 amino acids. The germline V gene has CDR1 SGDLS and CDR2 YYNGEE. V dropped 4 bases and J dropped 1 base, with 14 bases sitting between them. Written as DNA, the CDR3 is TGTGCCAGCAGCCACGATACTACAGGGAACACTGAAGCTTTCTTT. Translating it yields CASSHDTTGNTEAFF.

This chain uses TRBV5-1 with TRBJ2-7; no clear D gene. V was trimmed by 4 bases and J by 0 bases, leaving 14 bases between them. Germline CDR1 reads SGHRS; CDR2 reads YFSETQ. The CDR3 runs to 15 residues. CDR3 bases: TGCGCCAGCAGCCCCGGGCAGACGAACTCCTACGAGCAGTACTTC. Translation gives CASSPGQTNSYEQYF.

The chain carries TRBV4-3 and TRBJ2-5; a weak D match, TRBD2 (6 bases). The CDR3 runs to 15 residues. The V gene's germline CDR1 is LGHNA and CDR2 YSLEER. Trimming shortened V by 3 bases and J by 1 base, and 12 bases separated the two germline ends. CDR3 DNA: TGCGCCAGCAGCCACGGCGGGGAGATCCAAGAGACCCAGTACTTC. As protein: CASSHGGEIQETQYF.

V is TRBV3-1 (or the pseudogene TRBV3-2) and J is TRBJ1-5; no definite D call. V was clipped by 0 bases and J by 6 bases, with 15 bases between them. The CDR3 is 16 residues long. CDR1 is LGHDT and CDR2 is YNNKEL in the germline V gene (reference sequence). The DNA for the CDR3 is TGTGCCAGCAGCCAAGATCGAACAGAGATTCTTCAGCCCCAGCATTTT. Translating it yields CASSQDRTEILQPQHF.

The V call is TRBV5-1, the J call TRBJ1-1; D remains unclear. The CDR3 has 13 residues. CDR1 and CDR2 (germline): SGHRS, YFSETQ. The V end was cut by 3 bases, the J end by 11 bases, with 17 bases between. CDR3 nucleotides: TGCGCCAGCAGCTGGGCGGGTGCGGTGACGGCTTTCTTT. It translates to CASSWAGAVTAFF.

The rearrangement uses TRBV15 and TRBJ2-1; D gene ambiguous. The CDR3 spans 12 residues. The germline gives CDR1 LNHNV, CDR2 YYDKDF (reference sequence). The V and J ends lost 1 base and 4 bases respectively, with 2 bases between them. CDR3 residues: CATSRGYNEQFF. The CDR3 region has the DNA TGTGCCACCAGCAGAGGGTACAATGAGCAGTTCTTC.

The rearrangement links TRBV4-1 to TRBJ2-2, with 9 bases lining up with TRBD2. CDR3 length: 15 amino acids. Germline V gene lookup returns CDR1 MGHRA and CDR2 YSYEKL. V gave up 0 bases and J gave up 6 bases; unmatched junction bases: 2. CDR3 in DNA: TGCGCCAGCAGCCAAGAAGGGACTAGCCCCGGGGAGCTGTTTTTT. As protein: CASSQEGTSPGELFF.

This clone was observed a handful of times. V and J are TRBV5-4 and TRBJ2-1; 9 bases line up with TRBD2. There are 16 residues in the CDR3. Looked up from germline, CDR1 is SGHNT and CDR2 is YYREEE (reference sequence). With V trimmed by 4 bases and J by 5 bases, 10 bases remained unmatched. The DNA for the CDR3 is TGTGCCAGCAGCCCGCCCGGGACTAGCAGCCACAATGAGCAGTTCTTC. Protein sequence: CASSPPGTSSHNEQFF.

The gene calls are TRBV13 and TRBJ1-2; tentative D call: TRBD1 (5 bases). Trimming shortened V by 1 base and J by 8 bases, and 14 bases separated the two germline ends. Germline-derived CDR1 and CDR2 are PRHDT and FYEKMQ (reference sequence). This CDR3 comprises 14 residues. CDR3 loop: CASSLDQGGLGYTF. The DNA of the CDR3 is TGTGCCAGCAGCTTAGATCAGGGCGGTCTGGGCTACACCTTC. The entire variable domain, with the rest obtained from reference TRBV13 and TRBJ1-2, is as follows: AAGVIQSPRHLIKEKRETATLKCYPIPRHDTVYWYQQGPGQDPQFLISFYEKMQSDKGSIPDRFSAQQFSDYHSELNMSSLELGDSALYFCASSLDQGGLGYTFGSGTRLTVV.

V usage is TRBV19 and J usage is TRBJ1-3; D is uncertain. Per germline, CDR1 LNHDA and CDR2 SQIVND (reference sequence). The CDR3 is 16 residues long. Trimming shortened V by 4 bases and J by 0 bases, and 13 bases separated the two germline ends. This CDR3 reads CASSSRNRFSGNTIYF. The CDR3 DNA reads as TGTGCCAGTAGTAGCCGAAACAGATTCTCTGGAAACACCATATATTTT. Supplemented by reference TRBV19 and TRBJ1-3, the full variable domain reads DGGITQSPKYLFRKEGQNVTLSCEQNLNHDAMYWYRQDPGQGLRLIYYSQIVNDFQKGDIAEGYSVSREKKESFPLTVTSAQKNPTAFYLCASSSRNRFSGNTIYFGEGSWLTVV.

The chain joins TRBV7-8 to TRBJ1-1, with D unclear. V was clipped by 1 base and J by 0 bases, with 3 bases between them. From germline, CDR1 is SGHVS and CDR2 FQNEAQ. The CDR3 sequence is 13 residues long. In nucleotides, the CDR3 is TGTGCCAGCAGCTTAGTTGTGAACACTGAAGCTTTCTTT. It yields the protein CASSLVVNTEAFF.

The V and J genes are TRBV7-2 and TRBJ2-2, with D possibly TRBD1 on 5 matching bases. Between the trimmed V and J ends, which lost 5 bases and 4 bases, there was a span of 11 bases. Germline values: CDR1 SGHTA, CDR2 FQGNSA. The CDR3 is 14 residues long. In DNA, the CDR3 is TGTGCCAGCAGCAAGCCCAGGGTCACCGGGGAGCTGTTTTTT. It specifies CASSKPRVTGELFF.

The chain carries TRBV4-3 and TRBJ1-2; 7 bases are shared with TRBD1. V shed 4 bases, J shed 6 bases, and the junction held 11 bases outside the gene matches. The CDR3 spans 15 residues. The germline V gene has CDR1 LGHNA and CDR2 YSLEER. The CDR3 sequence: CASSRNLQGRDGYTF. The CDR3 DNA follows: TGCGCCAGCAGCCGCAACCTACAGGGGAGGGATGGCTACACCTTC.

This clone has a single count. This sequence joins TRBV6-5 and TRBJ1-2, with D possibly TRBD1 on 6 matching bases. Germline loops: CDR1 MNHEY, CDR2 SVGAGI. The CDR3 length is 16 residues. V was trimmed by 2 bases and J by 3 bases, leaving 16 bases between them. The CDR3 sequence is CASSYRSGHVYYGYTF. The CDR3 bases are TGTGCCAGCAGTTACAGATCGGGACACGTTTACTATGGCTACACCTTC.

The gene calls are TRBV14 and TRBJ2-2; 9 nucleotides line up with TRBD1. In germline, CDR1 is SGHDN, CDR2 FVKESK. With V trimmed by 5 bases and J by 6 bases, 7 bases remained unmatched. The CDR3 contains 15 residues. In DNA, the CDR3 is TGTGCCAGCAGCTGGGACAGGGTATCGGCCGGGGAGCTGTTTTTT. Residues: CASSWDRVSAGELFF.

This clone was found a few times. J is TRBJ1-1 and V is TRBV4-3, with D hard to call. CDR3 length: 13 amino acids. Germline V gives CDR1 LGHNA, CDR2 YSLEER. The V and J ends lost 3 bases and 5 bases respectively, with 10 bases between them. The CDR3 here is CASSQARYTEAFF. Here the CDR3 DNA reads TGCGCCAGCAGCCAGGCCCGGTATACTGAAGCTTTCTTT.

The rearrangement joins TRBV5-4 to TRBJ2-5; tentative D call: TRBD1 (6 bases). The CDR3 covers 14 residues. The germline V gene has CDR1 SGHNT and CDR2 YYREEE (reference sequence). The germline V and J ends were trimmed by 0 bases and 5 bases, with 11 bases remaining between them. The CDR3 sequence is CASSLARTVETQYF. The DNA of the CDR3 is TGTGCCAGCAGCTTGGCCAGGACAGTTGAGACCCAGTACTTC.

CDR3 sequence reads: CASKRDRATNTIYF. CDR3 DNA sequence: TGTGCCAGCAAGCGGGACAGGGCGACAAACACCATATATTTT. V gene TRBV28 combines with J gene TRBJ1-3; 9 positions match TRBD1. Losses at the gene ends were 7 bases for V and 6 bases for J; bases not matched to a gene: 7. Per the germline V gene, CDR1 is MDHEN and CDR2 is SYDVKM. This CDR3 has 14 amino acids.

The chain carries TRBV10-3 and TRBJ1-1; no reliable D call. V lost 4 bases and J 4 bases, leaving 13 bases between the germline ends. The CDR3 loop spans 14 amino acids. Germline CDR1 ENHRY, CDR2 SYGVKD. The CDR3 sequence: CAISGSGIGTEAFF. For the CDR3, the DNA is TGTGCCATCAGTGGGTCCGGGATCGGCACTGAAGCTTTCTTT.

The J gene is TRBJ2-1, the V gene TRBV7-8; unclear D gene. The CDR3 contains 11 residues. Germline CDR1 reads SGHVS; CDR2 reads FQNEAQ. The V end lost 0 bases, the J end lost 9 bases, and 3 bases lay between the germline ends. This chain's CDR3 is CASSLAGEQFF. The CDR3 coding sequence is TGTGCCAGCAGCTTAGCCGGTGAGCAGTTCTTC.